These 14 T cell receptor beta chains share one sample of origin, sequenced in a study of PD-1 blockade in classical Hodgkin lymphoma. Relapse after autologous stem cell transplantation occurred in every patient, and brentuximab vedotin exposure varied. PBMCs were thawed, and CD8+ T cells were then isolated from them by magnetic negative selection. Libraries were prepared by immunoSEQ multiplex PCR; TCRdb keeps only in-frame clonotypes and omits some of them. The data contain about 13,000 clones, roughly 80% of them singletons. The sample was CD8+ T cells from blood, taken at baseline. Source of these receptors: a human donor with classical Hodgkin lymphoma.

The rearrangement links TRBV4-3 to TRBJ1-2; D is uncertain. The CDR3 runs to 14 residues. The germline V and J ends were trimmed by 0 bases and 4 bases, with 9 bases remaining between them. Per the germline V gene, CDR1 is LGHNA and CDR2 is YSLEER. For the CDR3, the DNA is TGCGCCAGCAGCCAAGAAAAAGCTTTCTATGGCTACACCTTC. This sequence encodes CASSQEKAFYGYTF.

The chain couples TRBV5-6 to TRBJ1-1; D uncertain. Germline V gene sequence: CDR1 SGHDT, CDR2 YYEEEE. The CDR3 spans 13 residues. Trimming removed 2 bases from V and 8 bases from J, with 13 bases in between. This CDR3 reads CASSFVVALEAFF. The CDR3 DNA is TGTGCCAGCAGCTTCGTAGTAGCACTCGAAGCTTTCTTT.

The chain carries TRBV19 and TRBJ1-1, with a weak D call TRBD1 (6 bases). This CDR3 has 14 residues. V lost 7 bases, J lost 3 bases, and 15 bases lay in between. From germline, CDR1 is LNHDA and CDR2 SQIVND (reference sequence). In DNA form, the CDR3 reads TGTGCCAGTAACGAGGGGGGCTGGGACACTGAAGCTTTCTTT. Its translation: CASNEGGWDTEAFF.

The V and J genes are TRBV27 and TRBJ2-7; D may be TRBD1 or TRBD2 (5 bases each). Trimming removed 3 bases at V and 3 bases at J, with 9 bases between. This CDR3 contains 13 residues. The germline gives CDR1 MNHEY, CDR2 SMNVEV (reference sequence). This CDR3 reads CASSLGTYYEQYF. The CDR3 DNA reads TGTGCCAGCAGTTTGGGGACCTACTACGAGCAGTACTTC.

The chain employs TRBV9 and TRBJ1-3; D unresolved. The CDR3 loop spans 16 amino acids. Germline V gene sequence: CDR1 SGDLS, CDR2 YYNGEE. Trimming removed 4 bases from V and 4 bases from J, with 18 bases in between. CDR3 sequence reads: CASSPREATFGNTIYF. The CDR3 bases are TGTGCCAGCAGCCCTCGGGAGGCCACCTTCGGAAACACCATATATTTT.

The chain employs TRBV5-6 and TRBJ1-1; 7 nucleotides align to TRBD1. The CDR3 has 14 residues. Germline V gene lookup returns CDR1 SGHDT and CDR2 YYEEEE. Trimming cost V 3 bases and J 4 bases; bases outside gene matches: 6. In DNA, the CDR3 is TGTGCCAGCAGCTCTAACACAGGGGTCACTGAAGCTTTCTTT. Encoded protein: CASSSNTGVTEAFF.

The chain couples TRBV7-2 to TRBJ2-7; D possibly uses TRBD1 or TRBD2 (5 bases each). The CDR3 loop spans 13 amino acids. V lost 5 bases and J lost 4, with 12 bases in between. Germline V gene sequence: CDR1 SGHTA, CDR2 FQGNSA. CDR3 bases: TGTGCCAGCAGCCCGGGACCCGCATACGAGCAGTACTTC. Protein product: CASSPGPAYEQYF.

The chain links TRBV6-6 to TRBJ1-5; the match to TRBD1 covers 9 bases. Germline V gene sequence: CDR1 MNHNY, CDR2 SVGAGI (reference sequence). Unmatched junction bases numbered 3, after V lost 2 bases and J lost 7 bases. The CDR3 totals 14 residues. The CDR3 here is CASSYGTGIQPQHF. In DNA form, the CDR3 reads TGTGCCAGCAGTTACGGGACAGGGATCCAGCCCCAGCATTTT.

This clone was recorded only once. The rearrangement uses TRBV7-7 and TRBJ2-7, with D uncertain. Trimming removed 1 base at V and 1 base at J, with 11 bases between. Looked up from germline, CDR1 is SSHAT and CDR2 is FNYEAQ (reference sequence). CDR3 length: 15 amino acids. This CDR3 reads CASSLGDGPSYEQYF. The CDR3 DNA reads as TGTGCCAGCAGCTTAGGCGACGGACCTTCCTACGAGCAGTACTTC. The full variable domain, rest sourced from reference TRBV7-7 and TRBJ2-7, is GAGVSQSPRYKVTKRGQDVTLRCDPISSHATLYWYQQALGQGPEFLTYFNYEAQPDKSGLPSDRFSAERPEGSISTLTIQRTEQRDSAMYRCASSLGDGPSYEQYFGPGTRLTVT.

This chain joins TRBV7-3 and TRBJ2-2; D not resolved. The CDR3 extends over 13 amino acids. Germline CDR1 SGHTA, CDR2 FQGTGA. V lost 4 bases and J lost 6, with 9 bases in between. The chain's CDR3 is CASSSSSAGELFF. The CDR3 DNA is TGTGCCAGCAGCTCATCGAGTGCCGGGGAGCTGTTTTTT.

The V gene is TRBV5-6, the J gene TRBJ1-5, with D hard to call. The V end was cut by 2 bases, the J end by 4 bases, with 4 bases between. Germline assignment: CDR1 SGHDT and CDR2 YYEEEE. The CDR3 is made up of 12 amino acids. CDR3 amino acids: CASSLLNQPQHF. The DNA for the CDR3 is TGTGCCAGCAGCTTACTTAATCAGCCCCAGCATTTT.

This clone is medium-sized by share. The V call is TRBV6-1, the J call TRBJ2-7; unclear D gene. Germline V gene data show CDR1 as MNHNS and CDR2 as SASEGT. The V end was cut by 2 bases, the J end by 4 bases, with 6 bases between. The CDR3 totals 12 residues. CDR3 region: CASSESSYEQYF. DNA of the CDR3: TGTGCCAGCAGTGAATCGTCGTACGAGCAGTACTTC.

The chain employs TRBV5-8 and TRBJ2-5; D gene uncertain. The CDR3 totals 12 residues. Trimming stripped 6 bases from V and 7 bases from J, with 13 bases between. Germline V gene lookup returns CDR1 SGHTS and CDR2 YDEGEE. CDR3 amino acids: CASTPASWTQYF. The CDR3 nucleotides read TGTGCCAGCACCCCCGCGAGTTGGACCCAGTACTTC.

The chain uses TRBV27 and TRBJ1-5, with D unclear. This CDR3 spans 14 amino acids. Germline-derived CDR1 and CDR2 are MNHEY and SMNVEV (reference sequence). V was shortened by 3 bases and J by 4 bases, with 10 bases between the two germline ends. The CDR3 reads CASSFSGRNQPQHF. CDR3 coding DNA: TGTGCCAGCAGTTTCTCGGGAAGAAATCAGCCCCAGCATTTT.